A single count supports the clone carrying this T cell receptor (beta chain). This record comes from a study of CD8 T cells in Susac syndrome. An amount of RNA that ranged from roughly 0.45 to 1 ug was reverse transcribed with random hexamers. TCRdb reprocessed the immunoSEQ multiplex PCR reads with MiXCR, giving one entry per CDR3 protein. The table has about 160,000 distinct CDR3 sequences, 94% seen once. Trimming at V came to 3 bases and at J to 4 bases, leaving 5 bases not matched to a gene. CDR3 length: 16 amino acids. Germline V lookup: CDR1 SGHRS, CDR2 YFSETQ. The TCR originated in a human donor with multiple sclerosis. V and J are TRBV5-1 and TRBJ2-2; 11 positions agree with TRBD1. Sequences were obtained from CD4+ T cells from PBMCs. DNA for the CDR3: TGCGCCAGCAGCTGGGGACAGGGGGTCCGCACCGGGGAGCTGTTTTTT. Its translation is CASSWGQGVRTGELFF.